This T cell receptor (beta chain) is drawn from a study of a mutant IDH1 vaccine in newly diagnosed glioma. Study information: Treatment recipients were roughly 62% male and approximately 40% female, and their mean age was around 39 years. Most patients had radiochemotherapy with temozolomide before enrollment; others had one alone.

The sample's time point: week 23, last vaccination. Every single dose of the vaccine, 300 ug of mutant IDH1 20-mer peptide, came with topical imiquimod. New WHO grade 3 or 4 astrocytomas that were IDH1-mutant and ATRX-lost occurred in the donors. Trimming stripped 7 bases from V and 4 bases from J, with 19 bases between. Germline-derived CDR1 and CDR2 are SQVTM and ANQGSEA. This CDR3 has 14 amino acids. TCRdb's table, derived via immunoSEQ multiplex PCR, lists solely in-frame clones and lacks some. The sample shows under 70,000 clones, over 75% of them seen only once. A word on this clone: Its antigen is unknown.

The receptor was isolated from a man younger than 35 with glioma. The source was PBMCs, collected from a glioma patient whose treatment included an IDH1 peptide vaccine. The chain couples TRBV29-1 to TRBJ1-1; D possibly corresponds to TRBD1 (6 bases). The CDR3 DNA reads as TGCAGCGGAAGGGACACCCCGGGGGGCACTGAAGCTTTCTTT. As protein: CSGRDTPGGTEAFF.